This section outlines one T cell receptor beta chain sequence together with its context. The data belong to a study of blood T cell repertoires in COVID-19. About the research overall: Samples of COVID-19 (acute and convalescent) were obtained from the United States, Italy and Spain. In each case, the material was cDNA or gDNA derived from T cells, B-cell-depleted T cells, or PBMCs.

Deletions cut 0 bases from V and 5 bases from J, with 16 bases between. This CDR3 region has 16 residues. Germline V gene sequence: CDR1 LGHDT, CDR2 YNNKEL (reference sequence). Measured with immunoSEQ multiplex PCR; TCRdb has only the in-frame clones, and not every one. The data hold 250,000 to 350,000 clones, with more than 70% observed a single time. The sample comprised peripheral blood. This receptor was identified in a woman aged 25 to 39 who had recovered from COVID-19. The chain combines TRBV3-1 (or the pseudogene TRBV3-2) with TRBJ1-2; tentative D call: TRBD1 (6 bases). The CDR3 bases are TGTGCCAGCAGCCAAGATTCCGGGCAAGGGGGATATGGCTACACCTTC. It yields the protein CASSQDSGQGGYGYTF.